This T cell receptor (beta chain) is from a study of cytomegalovirus exposure and HLA in healthy donors. Across the study: As released early, the data held about 85 million unique TCRs from HLA-typed donors. Regarding the study as a whole: A link between a missense DCLRE1C variant and TCR beta V- and J-gene trimming emerged from a later analysis. There were some 150 TCR beta chains listed as cytomegalovirus-associated.

Although they were nominally healthy when sampled, donors likely had unrecorded immune exposures. The PCR was carried out with 60 Vbeta primers and 13 Jbeta primers. Generated by immunoSEQ multiplex PCR, the TCRdb table keeps only in-frame clones and is missing some. The sample carries about 130,000 clones, roughly 84% recorded once. Germline V CDR1 and CDR2: GTSNPN, SVGIG (reference sequence). The length of the CDR3 is 13 residues. As regards this clone: Its target is unknown.

The sequenced sample consisted of PBMCs. The chain joins TRBV30 to TRBJ2-5; weak D call: TRBD1 (5 bases). The J call may be mistaken, given a closer DNA end match to TRBJ2-7. The TCR sequence derives from a girl aged 2 to 10 in good health and CMV-seronegative. This chain's CDR3 is CAWSVARAYEQYF. The CDR3, as DNA: TGTGCCTGGAGTGTAGCCAGGGCCTACGAGCAGTACTTC.